These 20 T cell receptor beta chains share one sample of origin, sequenced in a study of T-cell memory formation after mild COVID-19. TCRdb reanalysed the 5' RACE reads using MiXCR and keeps one entry per CDR3 protein. The table lists hundreds of thousands of distinct CDR3 sequences, approximately 14% of them singletons. The specimen sequenced was PBMCs or a T cell subset sorted from them (not recorded which). These receptor sequences come from a man younger than 35 who had mild COVID-19 (a few samples of this study predate the infection). Cell type and time point are not known.

Only a few counts were recorded for this clonotype. The genes are TRBV7-8 and TRBJ1-5, with D possibly TRBD1 on 6 matching bases. Germline V gene data show CDR1 as SGHVS and CDR2 as FQNEAQ. CDR3 length: 15 residues. The V end lost 2 bases, the J end lost 1 base, and 9 bases lay between the germline ends. The CDR3 protein is CASSLLGASNQPQHF. The CDR3 DNA sequence: TGTGCCAGCAGCTTATTGGGGGCGAGCAATCAGCCCCAGCATTTT.

This clonotype showed up many times. The chain has TRBV6-4 and TRBJ2-2; 7 bases fit TRBD2. Germline V CDR1 and CDR2: MRHNA, SNTAGT. V dropped 2 bases and J dropped 3; count of bases not matched to a gene: 0. The CDR3 has 14 amino acids. The CDR3 reads CASSDSGDTGELFF. CDR3 in DNA: TGTGCCAGCAGTGACAGCGGGGACACCGGGGAGCTGTTTTTT.

The chain links TRBV7-9 to TRBJ1-6; D unclear. The length of the CDR3 is 15 residues. Germline loops: CDR1 SEHNR, CDR2 FQNEAQ (reference sequence). V lost 1 base to trimming and J lost 7 bases, with 11 bases between them. The CDR3, as DNA: TGTGCCAGCAGCTTAGGAAGGCAGCCCAATTCACCCCTCCACTTT. Protein: CASSLGRQPNSPLHF.

This clonotype turned up a few times. The rearrangement joins TRBV9 to TRBJ2-5; D is perhaps TRBD2 (5 bases). Germline V CDR1 and CDR2: SGDLS, YYNGEE. V lost 0 bases and J lost 5, with 14 bases in between. The CDR3 totals 15 residues. For the CDR3, the DNA is TGTGCCAGCAGCGTAGGGGAAGGGTGGGAGGAGACCCAGTACTTC. The encoded protein is CASSVGEGWEETQYF.

V usage is TRBV30 and J usage is TRBJ2-7; 8 bases match TRBD1. The CDR3 contains 19 residues. CDR1 and CDR2 from the germline V gene are GTSNPN and SVGIG (reference sequence). With 4 bases clipped from V and 0 bases from J, the junction kept 20 bases outside the gene matches. The CDR3 reads CAWTGMQGAPYFSSYEQYV. The CDR3 nucleotides read TGTGCCTGGACGGGTATGCAGGGGGCTCCCTATTTCAGCTCCTACGAGCAGTACGTC.

The chain uses TRBV6-5 and TRBJ2-7, with TRBD1 matching 9 bases. Trimming cost V 6 bases and J 6 bases; bases outside gene matches: 12. The CDR3 covers 15 residues. Germline lookup yields CDR1 MNHEY and CDR2 SVGAGI. This CDR3 is CASSLPGQGVGEQYV. CDR3 sequence (DNA): TGTGCCAGCAGCCTCCCGGGACAGGGAGTGGGCGAGCAGTACGTC.

This clonotype was counted at least ten times. The chain joins TRBV20-1 to TRBJ1-1; D gene uncertain. The CDR3 runs to 14 residues. Trimming left V 3 bases short and J 0 bases short, with 11 bases between. The germline gives CDR1 DFQATT, CDR2 SNEGSKA (reference sequence). The CDR3: CSARLGGMNTEAFF. The CDR3 nucleotides read TGCAGTGCTAGGTTAGGTGGAATGAACACTGAAGCTTTCTTT.

Here the CDR3 DNA reads TGTGCCAGCAGCTTACGGGGGCCTCTTAACGAGCAGTACGTC. Encoded protein: CASSLRGPLNEQYV. V and J are TRBV7-2 and TRBJ2-7; D may match TRBD1 or TRBD2 (6 bases each). Between the trimmed V and J ends, which lost 2 bases and 5 bases, there was a span of 13 bases. The length of the CDR3 is 14 residues. The germline V gene encodes CDR1 SGHTA and CDR2 FQGNSA.

This clonotype was picked up a small number of times. The gene calls are TRBV28 and TRBJ1-4; D unresolved. CDR1 and CDR2 from the germline V gene are MDHEN and SYDVKM. The CDR3 is 18 residues long. Trimming shortened V by 3 bases and J by 8 bases, and 25 bases separated the two germline ends. The CDR3, as DNA: TGTGCCAGCAGTTTTTCCGACCTCAAGGGTTCTTCTGGCGAAAAACTGTTTTTT. This codes for CASSFSDLKGSSGEKLFF.

This clonotype appeared a few times. This sequence joins TRBV7-8 and TRBJ2-2, with 8 bases that match TRBD2. Germline CDR1 is SGHVS and CDR2 is FQNEAQ. Germline trimming cut 6 bases from V and 4 bases from J; bases unmatched to any gene: 7. The length of the CDR3 is 15 residues. The CDR3 protein is CASRLSGGLTGELFF. Written as DNA, the CDR3 is TGTGCCAGCAGACTCAGCGGGGGCCTCACCGGGGAGCTGTTTTTT.

This chain links TRBV7-2 with TRBJ2-2, with D possibly called TRBD1 or TRBD2 (5 bases each). Trimming cost V 7 bases and J 0 bases, with 21 bases left between them. The CDR3 is made up of 18 amino acids. The germline V gene encodes CDR1 SGHTA and CDR2 FQGNSA. The CDR3 here is CASTPIEGKYANTGELFF. The CDR3 bases are TGTGCCAGCACCCCGATAGAGGGGAAATACGCGAACACCGGGGAGCTGTTTTTT.

Turning to this clonotype: The junction and the germline gene differ at one end; a read error may be behind it. V and J are TRBV20-1 and TRBJ1-4, with D unclear. The CDR3 loop spans 13 amino acids. Germline values: CDR1 DFQATT, CDR2 SNEGSKA (reference sequence). The CDR3 loop reads CSVRDATNEKLFF. The CDR3 coding sequence is TGCAGTGTTAGAGATGCAACTAATGAAAAACTGTTTTTT.

The sample holds a few counts of this clonotype. This chain links TRBV29-1 with TRBJ2-3, with D possibly matching TRBD1 (6 bases). Germline V gives CDR1 SQVTM, CDR2 ANQGSEA. The V gene lost 5 bases and the J gene lost 5 bases, with 8 bases spanning the gap. The CDR3 length is 11 residues. The CDR3 spells CSVRGGDTQYF. CDR3 sequence (DNA): TGCAGCGTTCGAGGGGGAGATACGCAGTATTTT.

Many counts were recorded for this clonotype. The J gene is TRBJ1-1, the V gene TRBV25-1; maybe TRBD1 (6 bases). The V and J ends lost 8 bases and 0 bases respectively, with 10 bases between them. Per the germline V gene, CDR1 is MGHDK and CDR2 is SYGVNS. CDR3 length: 13 amino acids. The CDR3 spells CASQPGVNTEAFF. The CDR3 DNA is TGTGCCAGCCAGCCAGGGGTGAACACTGAAGCTTTCTTT.

There are a few counts of this clonotype. The chain combines TRBV7-3 with TRBJ2-5; D is uncertain. Trimming stripped 3 bases from V and 2 bases from J, with 13 bases between. CDR1 is SGHTA, CDR2 FQGTGA, per germline. The CDR3 loop spans 15 amino acids. CDR3 region: CASSLDRSWQETQYF. The CDR3, as DNA: TGTGCCAGCAGCTTGGATCGAAGCTGGCAAGAGACCCAGTACTTC.

This clonotype was observed a handful of times. The chain uses TRBV20-1 and TRBJ1-4; a possible D gene is TRBD1 (5 bases). The CDR3 contains 14 residues. Germline-derived CDR1 and CDR2 are DFQATT and SNEGSKA (reference sequence). Between the trimmed V and J ends, which lost 4 bases and 10 bases, there was a span of 19 bases. The CDR3 region has the DNA TGCAGTGCTATTACCGGGACGACTGAGGGAAAACTGTTTTTT. Protein product: CSAITGTTEGKLFF.

This clonotype was counted between two and nine times. CDR3 loop: CASSQERESYEQYF. DNA for the CDR3: TGCGCCAGCAGCCAAGAACGGGAATCCTACGAGCAGTACTTC. This chain links TRBV4-3 with TRBJ2-7, with D perhaps matching TRBD2 (5 bases). The CDR3 contains 14 residues. The V gene lost 0 bases and the J gene lost 1 base, with 7 bases spanning the gap. Germline values: CDR1 LGHNA, CDR2 YSLEER.

The chain couples TRBV6-6 to TRBJ1-2; weak D call: TRBD1 (5 bases). This CDR3 has 14 amino acids. CDR1 and CDR2 from the germline V gene are MNHNY and SVGAGI (reference sequence). Trimming removed 2 bases at V and 10 bases at J, with 17 bases between. In DNA form, the CDR3 reads TGTGCCAGCAGTTACAATCCGGGACTCACACCCTACACCTTC. Translation gives CASSYNPGLTPYTF.

Only a few counts were recorded for this clonotype. The chain employs TRBV7-8 and TRBJ2-1; TRBD1 agrees at 8 bases. Germline CDR1 SGHVS, CDR2 FQNEAQ. Trimming at V came to 8 bases and at J to 6 bases, leaving 6 bases not matched to a gene. This CDR3 spans 13 amino acids. This CDR3 is CASLLTGANEQFF. The CDR3 DNA is TGTGCCAGCCTACTGACAGGGGCCAATGAGCAGTTCTTC.

This clonotype has just a few counts. The rearrangement uses TRBV14 and TRBJ1-6; perhaps TRBD1 as D (5 bases). Trimming removed 1 base at V and 10 bases at J, with 8 bases between. CDR3 size: 13 residues. The germline V gene has CDR1 SGHDN and CDR2 FVKESK. The CDR3 DNA follows: TGTGCCAGCAGCCAAGTAGGGGTCTCACCCCTCCACTTT. It specifies CASSQVGVSPLHF.